Following are 30 T cell receptor beta chains from one sample sequenced in a study of blood T cell repertoires in COVID-19. TCRdb keeps only in-frame clones here, not all; method: immunoSEQ multiplex PCR. This table holds over 150,000 clones, about 88% found once. The sequenced sample consisted of PBMCs or T cells enriched from blood (not recorded which). Receptors were obtained from a woman in her 50s who had recovered from COVID-19.

The chain links TRBV16 to TRBJ1-3, with a possible D match to TRBD1 (5 bases). The V and J ends lost 5 bases and 0 bases respectively, with 14 bases between them. CDR1 is KGHSY, CDR2 FQNENV, per germline. This CDR3 has 16 amino acids. CDR3 DNA: TGTGCCAGCAGCACAGGATCGGGGGGCTCTGGAAACACCATATATTTT. Translated: CASSTGSGGSGNTIYF.

V is TRBV7-6 and J is TRBJ2-1; 10 bases match TRBD1. Unmatched junction bases numbered 8, after V lost 4 bases and J lost 5 bases. This CDR3 is built from 16 residues. The germline gives CDR1 SGHVS, CDR2 FNYEAQ. The CDR3 DNA is TGTGCCAGCAGCTCTTGGAGGGACAGGGGCGACAATGAGCAGTTCTTC. It encodes CASSSWRDRGDNEQFF.

The CDR3 here is CASSIGRVAGVHEQFF. The CDR3 bases are TGTGCCAGTAGTATAGGCCGGGTAGCGGGAGTCCATGAGCAGTTCTTC. V and J are TRBV19 and TRBJ2-1; 9 bases match TRBD2. This CDR3 comprises 16 residues. The J segment lost 8 bases and the V segment lost 1 base, leaving 9 bases of the junction unmatched. Germline V lookup: CDR1 LNHDA, CDR2 SQIVND (reference sequence).

The chain couples TRBV2 to TRBJ2-3; D gene unclear. This CDR3 region has 12 residues. V lost 4 bases and J lost 7, with 9 bases in between. The germline CDR1 and CDR2 sequences are SNHLY and FYNNEI. The CDR3 region is CASSGWSNTQYF. The CDR3 DNA is TGTGCCAGCAGTGGGTGGAGCAATACGCAGTATTTT.

The chain employs TRBV29-1 and TRBJ2-7, with D tentatively TRBD1 (6 bases). Germline V lookup: CDR1 SQVTM, CDR2 ANQGSEA. The CDR3 is 15 amino acids. V was shortened by 5 bases and J by 3 bases, with 20 bases between the two germline ends. DNA of the CDR3: TGCAGCGTTACACCCTTTAACAGGGCGGACTACGAGCAGTACTTC. Its protein is CSVTPFNRADYEQYF.

The rearrangement joins TRBV27 to TRBJ1-1; TRBD1 matches 10 bases. Germline V gives CDR1 MNHEY, CDR2 SMNVEV (reference sequence). V was clipped by 5 bases and J by 5 bases; unmatched bases: 8. The CDR3 loop spans 15 amino acids. In DNA, the CDR3 is TGTGCCAGCAGTCTTACCGGGACAGGGGTAACTGAAGCTTTCTTT. This codes for CASSLTGTGVTEAFF.

J is TRBJ2-1 and V is TRBV27, with D perhaps matching TRBD2 (5 bases). The CDR3 contains 15 residues. V shed 0 bases and J shed 5 bases, with 11 bases lying between them. Germline loops: CDR1 MNHEY, CDR2 SMNVEV (reference sequence). Here the CDR3 DNA reads TGTGCCAGCAGTTTATCGGTAGCGCGCCACAATGAGCAGTTCTTC. This codes for CASSLSVARHNEQFF.

V and J are TRBV24-1 and TRBJ1-2; a possible D gene is TRBD1 (5 bases). The CDR3 consists of 13 residues. The germline CDR1 and CDR2 sequences are KGHDR and SFDVKD. With 4 bases removed from V and 7 bases from J, the gap between germline ends came to 12 bases. The CDR3 loop reads CATSDPSRAGYTF. Here the CDR3 DNA reads TGTGCCACCAGTGACCCGTCCAGGGCTGGCTACACCTTC.

The CDR3 sequence: CASSSVGQHNQPQHF. The CDR3 DNA is TGTGCCAGCAGTAGTGTAGGACAGCATAATCAGCCCCAGCATTTT. This chain links TRBV6-2 or TRBV6-3 with TRBJ1-5; D might be TRBD1 (6 bases). The CDR3 loop spans 15 amino acids. The germline V gene has CDR1 MNHEY and CDR2 SVGEGT. V shed 5 bases and J shed 4 bases, with 15 bases lying between them.

This clone has a handful of counts. Here the CDR3 DNA reads TGTGCCTGGGGGGACAGATACTATAATTCACCCCTCCACTTT. This codes for CAWGDRYYNSPLHF. This chain connects TRBV30 to TRBJ1-6, with TRBD1 matching 7 bases. The V gene's germline CDR1 is GTSNPN and CDR2 SVGIG (reference sequence). The ends lost 5 bases at V and 3 bases at J; junction bases unmatched: 4. The CDR3 contains 14 residues.

The V gene is TRBV12-3 or TRBV12-4, the J gene TRBJ1-2, with 10 bases matching TRBD1. V gave up 6 bases and J gave up 5 bases; unmatched junction bases: 3. The length of the CDR3 is 13 residues. The CDR3, as DNA: TGTGCCAGCAGCCTGGACAGGGGGTATGGCTACACCTTC. Amino acid sequence: CASSLDRGYGYTF.

The rearrangement uses TRBV11-3 and TRBJ2-1; TRBD2 matches 10 bases. Germline V lookup: CDR1 SGHNT, CDR2 YENEEA. The CDR3 contains 15 residues. J gave up 7 bases and V 4 bases, and 7 bases lay outside the gene matches. The CDR3 sequence: CASSSDSGRRNEQFF. CDR3 coding DNA: TGTGCCAGCAGCTCCGATAGCGGGAGGAGGAATGAGCAGTTCTTC.

In this sample, this clone turned up a few times. The sample has other DNA sequences that encode this CDR3 too. This chain joins TRBV19 and TRBJ2-7, with 9 positions matching TRBD1. Germline V CDR1 and CDR2: LNHDA, SQIVND (reference sequence). The CDR3 is made up of 15 amino acids. With 3 bases clipped from V and 4 bases from J, the junction kept 7 bases outside the gene matches. CDR3 sequence reads: CASSIGGQGYYEQYF. The CDR3 nucleotides are TGTGCCAGTAGTATCGGGGGACAGGGCTATTACGAGCAGTACTTC.

The chain has TRBV28 and TRBJ1-6; D is perhaps TRBD1 (5 bases). Trimming shortened V by 8 bases and J by 4 bases, and 9 bases separated the two germline ends. Germline V gene sequence: CDR1 MDHEN, CDR2 SYDVKM. The CDR3 has 13 amino acids. The CDR3 loop is CASRGTYNSPLHF. Written as DNA, the CDR3 is TGTGCCAGCCGAGGGACTTATAATTCACCCCTCCACTTT.

The V and J genes are TRBV28 and TRBJ1-6, with D possibly matching TRBD1 (5 bases). Trimming left V 5 bases short and J 6 bases short, with 20 bases between. This CDR3 spans 17 amino acids. Germline V CDR1 and CDR2: MDHEN, SYDVKM. The CDR3 is CASSITPPGIGNSPLHF. CDR3 nucleotides: TGTGCCAGCAGTATTACGCCTCCAGGGATAGGTAATTCACCCCTCCACTTT.

This sequence joins TRBV5-8 and TRBJ1-2, with D hard to call. CDR3 length: 15 amino acids. From germline, CDR1 is SGHTS and CDR2 YDEGEE. Trimming stripped 0 bases from V and 1 base from J, with 10 bases between. The CDR3 sequence: CASSLGRRLNYGYTF. CDR3 bases: TGTGCCAGCAGCTTGGGCAGGCGCCTTAACTATGGCTACACCTTC.

This sequence joins TRBV9 and TRBJ1-1, with D tentatively TRBD1 (6 bases). Per germline, CDR1 SGDLS and CDR2 YYNGEE. Trimming pared 4 bases from V and 1 base from J, leaving 14 bases between. This CDR3 region has 15 residues. The CDR3 protein is CASSPAQGSNTEAFF. The CDR3, as DNA: TGTGCCAGCAGCCCCGCCCAGGGGTCGAACACTGAAGCTTTCTTT.

The count of this clone is one. The chain links TRBV28 to TRBJ1-2; a possible D gene is TRBD1 (6 bases). Trimming removed 6 bases at V and 7 bases at J, with 9 bases between. Germline CDR1 reads MDHEN; CDR2 reads SYDVKM. CDR3 size: 11 residues. For the CDR3, the DNA is TGTGCCAGCAGGGACAGCATTGGCTACACCTTC. This codes for CASRDSIGYTF.

The chain combines TRBV21-1 with TRBJ2-1; the tabulated D call, TRBD1, remains unverified against the DNA. TRBV21-1 has pseudogene status. The CDR3 has 13 amino acids. This CDR3 is CARAGTPYNEQFF. CDR3 coding DNA: TGTGCCCGCGCCGGGACACCCTACAATGAGCAGTTCTTC.

The chain recombines TRBV5-4 with TRBJ2-3; 13 bases match TRBD2. The germline V gene encodes CDR1 SGHNT and CDR2 YYREEE (reference sequence). This CDR3 contains 18 residues. Losses at the gene ends were 2 bases for V and 7 bases for J; bases not matched to a gene: 13. CDR3 sequence (DNA): TGTGCCAGCAGCTTAGGACAGAGGACTAGCGGGAGTCGGAATACGCAGTATTTT. It yields the protein CASSLGQRTSGSRNTQYF.

V is TRBV6-1 and J is TRBJ2-2; 13 bases align to TRBD2. Germline CDR1 and CDR2: MNHNS and SASEGT. CDR3 size: 16 residues. The junction had 3 bases not matched to a gene; V was cut back by 4 bases and J by 4 bases. CDR3 sequence: CASSGTSGRLTGELFF. CDR3 nucleotides: TGTGCCAGCAGTGGGACTAGCGGGAGACTCACCGGGGAGCTGTTTTTT.

The chain joins TRBV15 to TRBJ1-6; the D gene is possibly TRBD1 (6 bases). V lost 1 base and J lost 7, with 11 bases in between. The CDR3 runs 15 residues. Germline CDR1 is LNHNV and CDR2 is YYDKDF (reference sequence). The CDR3 reads CATSRVQGVNSPLHF. In DNA, the CDR3 is TGTGCCACCAGCAGAGTACAGGGTGTCAATTCACCCCTCCACTTT.

J is TRBJ2-7 and V is TRBV19; 7 positions agree with TRBD1. J was trimmed by 6 bases and V by 4 bases; bases with no gene match: 6. Germline CDR1 is LNHDA and CDR2 is SQIVND (reference sequence). This CDR3 is built from 13 residues. CDR3 nucleotides: TGTGCCAGTAGTACCCGGACAGGCCTCGAGCAGTACTTC. This sequence encodes CASSTRTGLEQYF. Drawing the rest from reference TRBV19 and TRBJ2-7, the complete variable domain is DGGITQSPKYLFRKEGQNVTLSCEQNLNHDAMYWYRQDPGQGLRLIYYSQIVNDFQKGDIAEGYSVSREKKESFPLTVTSAQKNPTAFYLCASSTRTGLEQYFGPGTRLTVT.

This chain links TRBV4-1 with TRBJ2-5, with TRBD2 matching over 8 bases. The CDR3 totals 18 residues. Unmatched junction bases numbered 16, after V lost 5 bases and J lost 2 bases. Germline CDR1 and CDR2: MGHRA and YSYEKL. CDR3 amino acids: CASSKFGTRGSGQETQYF. CDR3 coding DNA: TGCGCCAGCAGCAAATTCGGGACTAGGGGAAGCGGGCAAGAGACCCAGTACTTC.

The chain carries TRBV12-3 or TRBV12-4 and TRBJ2-2, with TRBD2 matching 7 bases. J gave up 5 bases and V 7 bases, and 4 bases lay outside the gene matches. The CDR3 is 13 residues long. CDR3 DNA: TGTGCCAGCACCGGTAGCGGGACCGGGGAGCTGTTTTTT. Translation: CASTGSGTGELFF.

The rearrangement joins TRBV6-6 to TRBJ2-1; D is ambiguous. Germline V gene data show CDR1 as MNHNY and CDR2 as SVGAGI (reference sequence). This CDR3 is 12 amino acids long. Trimming removed 6 bases from V and 9 bases from J, with 12 bases in between. The CDR3 DNA is TGTGCCAGCAGAACATCCGATATTGAGCAGTTCTTC. This translates into CASRTSDIEQFF.

The J gene is TRBJ1-3, the V gene TRBV6-1, with D unresolved. With 1 base removed from V and 4 bases from J, the gap between germline ends came to 11 bases. Germline values: CDR1 MNHNS, CDR2 SASEGT. This CDR3 is 15 amino acids long. CDR3 bases: TGTGCCAGCAGTGAAGGGAGGAGAGCCGGAAACACCATATATTTT. Encoded protein: CASSEGRRAGNTIYF.

The J gene is TRBJ1-4, the V gene TRBV23-1; no firm D call. TRBV23-1 belongs to the ORF category, with a function that is uncertain. V shed 8 bases and J shed 7 bases, with 17 bases lying between them. The CDR3 totals 14 residues. The CDR3 region is CASLLYDTVEKLFF. CDR3 nucleotide sequence: TGCGCCAGCCTGCTCTATGACACGGTTGAAAAACTGTTTTTT.

The rearrangement joins TRBV30 to TRBJ1-1, with D possibly being TRBD1 (6 bases). CDR3 length: 15 amino acids. Germline V gene data show CDR1 as GTSNPN and CDR2 as SVGIG (reference sequence). Trimming cost V 4 bases and J 1 base, with 16 bases left between them. For the CDR3, the DNA is TGTGCCTGGACCAAAGACTTCAGGGGGAACACTGAAGCTTTCTTT. It translates to CAWTKDFRGNTEAFF.

The CDR3 protein is CATSRAREYLSNEQFF. The CDR3, as DNA: TGTGCCACCAGCAGAGCACGGGAATACCTCTCCAATGAGCAGTTCTTC. This rearrangement joins TRBV15 to TRBJ2-1; possibly TRBD2 for D (5 bases). CDR1 LNHNV and CDR2 YYDKDF come from the germline V gene (reference sequence). The V end was cut by 1 base, the J end by 6 bases, with 16 bases between. The CDR3 loop spans 16 amino acids.